This T cell receptor (beta chain) was documented in a study of blood T cell repertoires in COVID-19. Study information: COVID-19 samples from acute and convalescent phases originated in the United States, Italy and Spain. PBMCs, B-cell-depleted T cells, or T cells provided the cDNA or gDNA that made up the material.

Clones were sequenced by immunoSEQ multiplex PCR, and TCRdb holds only the in-frame ones, with some missing. Of more than 90,000 clones detected, approximately 80% appear once; the ten largest clones hold about 2.5%. The material sequenced was peripheral blood. The TCR originated in a man aged 50 or older with acute or convalescent COVID-19.

The CDR3 DNA follows: TGTGCCACCCAGGGGACAGGGGAAGGCAATGAGCAGTTCTTC. Protein sequence: CATQGTGEGNEQFF. V and J are TRBV24-1 and TRBJ2-1; TRBD1 matches at 10 bases. Trimming cost V 9 bases and J 6 bases; bases outside gene matches: 7. The CDR3 totals 14 residues. Germline CDR1 KGHDR, CDR2 SFDVKD.